This T cell receptor beta chain originates from a study of Ad26.COV2.S vaccination and SARS-CoV-2 variants (dated by TCRdb to about 2021). Concerning the study at large: Donors in the vaccine arm were drawn from COV1001, a phase I-IIa trial of Ad26.COV2.S in healthy adults that was multicentre, randomized, double-blind and placebo-controlled. Ad26.COV2.S was given intramuscularly at 5x10^10 or 1x10^11 viral particles, as a single shot or as two shots 56 days apart. The specificity and breadth of SARS-CoV-2-reactive T cell receptors after Ad26.COV2.S vaccination were assessed by TCRbeta repertoire sequencing. The TCR-sequenced set comprised around 30 samples: approximately 20 Ad26.COV2.S vaccine recipients, 5 placebo recipients and 8 SARS-CoV-2 convalescent individuals. Participants in the trial were split at random into five groups of five each, receiving low-dose or high-dose Ad26.COV2.S once or twice, or else placebo on both occasions. Blinding of investigators to trial group allocation was maintained during experiments and outcome assessment.

V trim: 9 bases; J trim: 2 bases; unmatched bases: 7. Taken from cysteine to phenylalanine, the CDR3 has 14 residues. The CDR3 DNA has 42 bases and is translated from base 1. CDR1 and CDR2 were assigned from the germline V gene as MDHEN and SYDVKM. The study at large found these results: Comparing responses between vaccine doses or regimens was not something the study was powered to do. Spike-specific TCR breadth was higher in Ad26.COV2.S recipients than in placebo recipients (P = 0.0014). The authors noted that total T cell responses may have been underestimated by the TCR breadth and depth analyses. Comparable non-spike TCR breadth was observed between vaccine and placebo recipients, consistent with only spike being contained in the vaccine. Substantial breadth of spike-specific CD8+ and CD4+ T cell responses was reported after vaccination.

The label giving this sample's treatment or condition can be read as: about 20 received Ad26.COV2.S at low or high dose, single or two shots; several received placebo; per-sample allocation not given. For vaccine and placebo recipients, the sequenced repertoires came from samples collected on day 63 after the first injection. Between 29 July and 7 August 2020, Cohort 1b enrolled about 27 adults aged 18-55 years at one site in Boston, USA. Ad26.COV2.S was a replication-incompetent adenovirus type 26 vector expressing a prefusion-stabilized SARS-CoV-2 spike protein from the original Wuhan strain. Concerning this clone: Its antigen remains undetermined. No base quality information exists; no much larger clone differs at one position.

The immunoSEQ Assay was used to sequence TCRbeta CDR3 regions. After extraction, genomic DNA underwent amplification by bias-controlled multiplex PCR, followed by high-throughput sequencing. The paper's processing steps were these. Collapsing and filtering of sequences were performed to quantify the absolute abundance of each unique TCRbeta CDR3 region. T cell fraction was estimated by normalization of TCRbeta template counts to usable DNA, with usable DNA being measured through amplification of reference genes present in all nucleated cells. Repertoire TCRs were annotated as SARS-CoV-2-specific when V gene, CDR3 amino acid sequence and J gene were exactly matched to a known reactive TCR set. MIRA supplied the reference SARS-CoV-2 TCR set, which was filtered for enrichment in COVID-19-positive ImmuneCODE repertoires so that public or cross-reactive TCRs were removed. Based on the MIRA antigens, annotated TCRs were further analysed at the level of specific ORF or position within ORF. Breadth was defined as the number of annotated unique rearrangements divided by the total number of unique productive rearrangements, and depth was defined as the summed frequency of the annotated unique rearrangements. Group comparisons of TCR breadth used two-sided Wilcoxon rank-sum tests. The immuneACCESS repertoire file appears here via TCRdb, limited to in-frame rearrangements. These files lack a portion of the clones; in checked studies, under half of the deficit traces to unresolved V genes, and the cause of the others is not known. V, J and clone size are those of that table, while D and trimming were read from the DNA. The sample includes about 400,000 clones, with approximately 90% observed a single time. The ten largest clones take up 1.9% of the sample.

Recombination linked TRBV28 to TRBJ1-3; a stretch of 7 junction bases matches TRBD1. Sequences were derived from peripheral blood, sampled in a trial of Ad26.COV2.S vaccine versus placebo. The TCR originated in a person aged 18 to 65 who received the Ad26.COV2.S COVID-19 vaccine or a placebo. The DNA sequence is TGTGCCAGTCAGTCGGGACAGCCTGGAAACACCATATATTTT. Its protein is CASQSGQPGNTIYF.